This entry describes one TCR beta chain. Its antigen remains unidentified. This entry is derived from a study of T cell repertoires in cytomegalovirus infection. Across the whole study: Public TCR beta signatures marked donors with CMV infection and the matching HLA.

TCRdb analysed the reads with MiXCR anew, one entry per CDR3 protein. The profile covers approximately 200,000 distinct CDR3 sequences, with 28% appearing a single time and roughly 31% taken by the ten largest. General study findings and limits: Within the response measured ex vivo, HLA-C-restricted CMV-specific TCR beta clonotypes were dominant.

Trimming removed 4 bases at V and 6 bases at J, with 10 bases between. The CDR3 extends over 12 amino acids. Per the germline V gene, CDR1 is MNHNY and CDR2 is SVGAGI (reference sequence). This sequence was found in a human donor in good health (CMV status not recorded). Some clones in this sample may be carry-over from other donors' samples. The source material was PBMCs. The J gene is TRBJ2-7, the V gene TRBV6-6; no definite D call. The DNA for the CDR3 is TGTGCCAGCAGTTCCCACTGGGGCGAGCAGTACTTC. It yields the protein CASSSHWGEQYF.